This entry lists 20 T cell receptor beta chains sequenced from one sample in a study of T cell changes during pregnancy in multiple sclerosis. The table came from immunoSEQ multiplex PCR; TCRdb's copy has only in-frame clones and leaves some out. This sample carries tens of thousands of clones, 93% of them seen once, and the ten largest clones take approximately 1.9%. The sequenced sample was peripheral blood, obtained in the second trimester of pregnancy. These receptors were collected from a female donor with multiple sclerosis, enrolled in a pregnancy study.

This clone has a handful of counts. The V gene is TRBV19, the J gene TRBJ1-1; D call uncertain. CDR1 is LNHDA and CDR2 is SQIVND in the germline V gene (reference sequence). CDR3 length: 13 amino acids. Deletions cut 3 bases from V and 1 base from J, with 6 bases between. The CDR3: CASSMQQNTEAFF. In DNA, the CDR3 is TGTGCCAGTAGTATGCAACAGAACACTGAAGCTTTCTTT.

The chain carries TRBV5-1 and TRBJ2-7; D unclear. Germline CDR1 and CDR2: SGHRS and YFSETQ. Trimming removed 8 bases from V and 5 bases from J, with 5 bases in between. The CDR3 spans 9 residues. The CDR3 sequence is CASRDEQYF. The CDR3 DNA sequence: TGCGCCAGTCGCGACGAGCAGTACTTC.

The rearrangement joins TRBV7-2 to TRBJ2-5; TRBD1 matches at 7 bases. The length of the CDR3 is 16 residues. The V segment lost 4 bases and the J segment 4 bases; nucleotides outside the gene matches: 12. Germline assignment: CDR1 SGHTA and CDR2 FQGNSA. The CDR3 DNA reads TGTGCCAGCAGCTCCCGAAGACAGGGTGGGCTAGAGACCCAGTACTTC. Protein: CASSSRRQGGLETQYF.

This chain's CDR3 is CASSVAATGSYNEQFF. CDR3 bases: TGTGCCAGCAGCGTAGCGGCGACAGGCTCTTACAATGAGCAGTTCTTC. The chain is built from TRBV9 and TRBJ2-1, with a tentative D call TRBD1 (6 bases). V was cut by 0 bases and J by 4 bases, with 14 bases left in between. The CDR3 spans 16 residues. Per germline, CDR1 SGDLS and CDR2 YYNGEE.

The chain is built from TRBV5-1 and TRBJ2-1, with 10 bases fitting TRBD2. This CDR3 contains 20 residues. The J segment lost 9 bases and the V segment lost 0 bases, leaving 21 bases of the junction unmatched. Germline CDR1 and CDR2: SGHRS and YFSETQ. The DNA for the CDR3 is TGCGCCAGCAGCTTGGATAGGTCAGGGGGCCAGAGCGGGAGGGCCGGTGAGCAGTTCTTC. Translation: CASSLDRSGGQSGRAGEQFF.

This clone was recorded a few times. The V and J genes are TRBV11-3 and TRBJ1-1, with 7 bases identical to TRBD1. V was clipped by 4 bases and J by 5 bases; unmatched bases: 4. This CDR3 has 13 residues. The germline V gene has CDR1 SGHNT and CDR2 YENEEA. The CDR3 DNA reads TGTGCCAGCAGCTCGGGACAGAATACTGAAGCTTTCTTT. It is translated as CASSSGQNTEAFF.

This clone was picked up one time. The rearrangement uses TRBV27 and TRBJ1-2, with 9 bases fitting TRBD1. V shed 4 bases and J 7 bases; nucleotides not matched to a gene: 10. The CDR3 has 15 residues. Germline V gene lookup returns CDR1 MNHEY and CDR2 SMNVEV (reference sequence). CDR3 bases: TGTGCCAGCAGTTCACCCGGGACAGGGATGCGTGGCTACACCTTC. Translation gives CASSSPGTGMRGYTF.

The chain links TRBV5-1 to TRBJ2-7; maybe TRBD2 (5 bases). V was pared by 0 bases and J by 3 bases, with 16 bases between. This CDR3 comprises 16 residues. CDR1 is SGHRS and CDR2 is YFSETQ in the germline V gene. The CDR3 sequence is CASSLGWLASHYEQYF. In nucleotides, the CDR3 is TGCGCCAGCAGCTTGGGGTGGTTAGCGAGCCACTACGAGCAGTACTTC.

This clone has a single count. The CDR3, as DNA: TGTGCCAGCAGCCAGCAACAGGTGAACACTGAAGCTTTCTTT. Its translation is CASSQQQVNTEAFF. The rearrangement uses TRBV16 and TRBJ1-1, with D tentatively TRBD1 (5 bases). This CDR3 spans 14 amino acids. V was clipped by 3 bases and J by 0 bases, with 8 bases between them. Germline V CDR1 and CDR2: KGHSY, FQNENV.

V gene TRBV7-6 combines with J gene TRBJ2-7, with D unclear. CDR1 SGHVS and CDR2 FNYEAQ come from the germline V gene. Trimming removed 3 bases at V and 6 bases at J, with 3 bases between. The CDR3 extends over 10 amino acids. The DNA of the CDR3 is TGTGCCAGCAGCTTCGGCGAGCAGTACTTC. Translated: CASSFGEQYF. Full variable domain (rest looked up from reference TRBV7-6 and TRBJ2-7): GAGVSQSPRYKVTKRGQDVALRCDPISGHVSLYWYRQALGQGPEFLTYFNYEAQQDKSGLPNDRFSAERPEGSISTLTIQRTEQRDSAMYRCASSFGEQYFGPGTRLTVT.

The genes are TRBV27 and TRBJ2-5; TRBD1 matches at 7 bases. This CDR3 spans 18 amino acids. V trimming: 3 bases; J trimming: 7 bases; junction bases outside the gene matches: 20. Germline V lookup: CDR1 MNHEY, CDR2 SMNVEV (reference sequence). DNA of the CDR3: TGTGCCAGCAGTTTTTCGAGCGTAACAGGGGATCCCGGAGTGACCCAGTACTTC. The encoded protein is CASSFSSVTGDPGVTQYF.

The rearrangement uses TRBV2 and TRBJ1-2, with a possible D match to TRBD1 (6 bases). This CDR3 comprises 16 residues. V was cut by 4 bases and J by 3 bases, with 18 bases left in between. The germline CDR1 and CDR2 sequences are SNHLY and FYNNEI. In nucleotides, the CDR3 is TGTGCCAGCAGTGGCTACCGGGACAAGGAGGACTATGGCTACACCTTC. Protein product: CASSGYRDKEDYGYTF.

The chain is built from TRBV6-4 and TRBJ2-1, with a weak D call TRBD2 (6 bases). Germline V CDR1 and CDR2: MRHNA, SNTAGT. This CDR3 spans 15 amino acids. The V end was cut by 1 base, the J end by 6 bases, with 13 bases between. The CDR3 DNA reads TGTGCCAGCAGTGACTGGGGCGGGAACGTCAATGAGCAGTTCTTC. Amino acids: CASSDWGGNVNEQFF.

Here the CDR3 DNA reads TGCGCCAGCAGCCAAGATTCGTCCCCCCGAGGAGGGAATGAGCAGTTCTTC. This gives the protein CASSQDSSPRGGNEQFF. The chain recombines TRBV4-3 with TRBJ2-1, with D tentatively TRBD2 (6 bases). Trimming removed 0 bases from V and 7 bases from J, with 19 bases in between. Germline-derived CDR1 and CDR2 are LGHNA and YSLEER. CDR3 length equals 17 residues.

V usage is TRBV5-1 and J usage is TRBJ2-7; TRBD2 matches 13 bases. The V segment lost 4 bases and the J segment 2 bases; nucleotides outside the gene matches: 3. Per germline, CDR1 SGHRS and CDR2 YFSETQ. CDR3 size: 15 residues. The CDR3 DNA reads TGCGCCAGCAGCCTTACTAGCGGGAGGGCCTACGAGCAGTACTTC. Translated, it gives CASSLTSGRAYEQYF.

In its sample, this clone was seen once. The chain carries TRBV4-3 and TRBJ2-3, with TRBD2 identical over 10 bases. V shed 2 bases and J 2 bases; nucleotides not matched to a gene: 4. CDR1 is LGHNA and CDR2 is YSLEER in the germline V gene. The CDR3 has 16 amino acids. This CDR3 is CASSQRTSGNTDTQYF. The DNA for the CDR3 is TGCGCCAGCAGCCAACGGACTAGCGGTAACACAGATACGCAGTATTTT.

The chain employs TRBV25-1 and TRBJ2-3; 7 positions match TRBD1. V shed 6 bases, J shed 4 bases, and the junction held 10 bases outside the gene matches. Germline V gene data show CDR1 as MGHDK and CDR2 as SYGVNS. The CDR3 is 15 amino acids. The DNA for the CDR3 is TGTGCCAGCAGCTTACCGGACAGGATTGCAGATACGCAGTATTTT. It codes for CASSLPDRIADTQYF.

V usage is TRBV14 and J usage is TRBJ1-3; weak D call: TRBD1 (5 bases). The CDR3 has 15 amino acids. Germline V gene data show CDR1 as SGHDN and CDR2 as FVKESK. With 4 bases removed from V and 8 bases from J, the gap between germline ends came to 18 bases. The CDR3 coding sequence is TGTGCCAGCAGCCCAACCGGGACCGGGGGGGACACCATATATTTT. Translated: CASSPTGTGGDTIYF.

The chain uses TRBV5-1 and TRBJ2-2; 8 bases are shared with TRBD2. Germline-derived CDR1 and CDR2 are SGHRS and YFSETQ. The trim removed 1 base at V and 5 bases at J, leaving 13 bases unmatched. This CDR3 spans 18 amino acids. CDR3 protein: CASSLISRSGGPTGELFF. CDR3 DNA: TGCGCCAGCAGCTTGATATCTCGGTCGGGAGGGCCGACCGGGGAGCTGTTTTTT.

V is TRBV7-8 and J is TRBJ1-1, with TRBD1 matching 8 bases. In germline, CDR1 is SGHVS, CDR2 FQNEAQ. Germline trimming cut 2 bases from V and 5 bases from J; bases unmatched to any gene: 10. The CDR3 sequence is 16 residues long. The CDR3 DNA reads TGTGCCAGCAGCTTATCAGGGGGCGTAGAGATGACTGAAGCTTTCTTT. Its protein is CASSLSGGVEMTEAFF.